The clone carrying this TCR beta chain appeared a few times. Antigen unknown. The primer mix had 60 Vbeta and 13 Jbeta primers. Produced via immunoSEQ multiplex PCR; TCRdb's table is partial and in-frame only. The sample lists about 70,000 clones, about 73% occurring once. The CDR3 totals 15 residues. Germline V lookup: CDR1 MRHNA, CDR2 SNTAGT. Trimming took 3 bases from V and 3 from J, leaving 12 bases between them. This record belongs to a study of cytomegalovirus exposure and HLA in healthy donors. Study-wide results and limits: According to an earlier analysis, most TCR beta V segments yielded productive rearrangements about 90% or about 30% of the time. HLA restriction was apparent for most CMV-associated TCR beta chains in a later analysis.

Everyone who donated was a healthy bone marrow donor. The clonotype was recovered from a woman aged 25 to 39 in good health and CMV-seronegative. The chain has TRBV6-4 and TRBJ2-1; D is perhaps TRBD2 (6 bases). The sample was PBMCs. Here the CDR3 reads CASSEGRGLYNEQFF. The CDR3 DNA reads as TGTGCCAGCAGTGAGGGGCGGGGCCTCTACAATGAGCAGTTCTTC.